This section outlines one T cell receptor beta chain sequence together with its context. This specimen belongs to a study of control samples from healthy donors and cancer patients. The assay was immunoSEQ multiplex PCR, and TCRdb's table has in-frame clones only and misses some. The table has approximately 120,000 clones, about 90% seen once; the top ten hold around 1.7%. Germline values: CDR1 LNHNV, CDR2 YYDKDF (reference sequence). The CDR3 contains 17 residues. Between the trimmed V and J ends, which lost 3 bases and 5 bases, there was a span of 19 bases. This clonotype was obtained from a man younger than 35 in good health. Sample: blood. The chain combines TRBV15 with TRBJ2-2; weak D call: TRBD2 (5 bases). CDR3 nucleotide sequence: TGTGCCACCAGCAGTGGGTTGGGCGGGCTCACTACCGGGGAGCTGTTTTTT. This gives the protein CATSSGLGGLTTGELFF.